This entry concerns a single TCR beta chain. The protocol was immunoSEQ multiplex PCR, while the TCRdb copy is restricted to in-frame clones and leaves out a portion. Counted here are about 200,000 clones, approximately 84% occurring once; the ten biggest clones make up 1.9%. This entry is derived from a study of blood T cell repertoires in COVID-19. This CDR3 is 12 amino acids long. J lost 9 bases, V lost 4 bases, and 3 bases had no gene match. Germline CDR1 reads LGHDT; CDR2 reads YNNKEL (reference sequence). This sequence was found in a man in his forties or fifties with active or convalescent COVID-19. What was sequenced was peripheral blood. V and J are TRBV3-1 (or the pseudogene TRBV3-2) and TRBJ2-1, with 7 bases that match TRBD1. This chain's CDR3 is CASSRQGLEQFF. The CDR3 nucleotides read TGTGCCAGCAGCCGACAGGGTCTTGAGCAGTTCTTC.